This is a list of T cell receptor beta chains from one sample in a study of cytomegalovirus exposure and HLA in healthy donors. Produced via immunoSEQ multiplex PCR; TCRdb's table is partial and in-frame only. The top ten clones hold about 2.2% of a sample with some 140,000 clones, about 80% of them seen once. Sequenced sample: PBMCs. These receptors all stem from a man aged 25-45 years in good health and CMV-seronegative. Each CDR3 is given with its conserved first and last residue. D genes are given only for firm matches. The listing skips clone size in some rows; elsewhere it reads once, few, many or a size class.

TRBJ1-1 | TRBV25-1 | NA | TRBD1 | CASSPQGAEAFF | TGTGCCAGCAGTCCCCAGGGGGCTGAAGCTTTCTTT
TRBJ1-4 | TRBV7-2 | NA | NA | CASSIDSTTNEKLFF | TGTGCCAGCAGCATAGACAGTACAACTAATGAAAAACTGTTTTTT
TRBJ2-7 | TRBV4-3 | NA | NA | CASSQGRTFEQYF | TGCGCCAGCAGCCAAGGAAGGACTTTCGAGCAGTACTTC
TRBJ1-1 | TRBV29-1 | NA | TRBD1 | CSVEGTPGQGDTEAFF | TGCAGCGTTGAAGGAACACCGGGACAGGGGGACACTGAAGCTTTCTTT
TRBJ2-1 | TRBV28 | NA | NA | CASSRQPSSYNEQFF | TGTGCCAGCAGCCGTCAGCCTAGCTCCTACAATGAGCAGTTCTTC
TRBJ1-4 | TRBV5-8 | NA | NA | CASSFQPTSSTNEKLFF | TGTGCCAGCAGCTTCCAACCGACATCATCAACTAATGAAAAACTGTTTTTT
TRBJ1-3 | TRBV28 | NA | NA | CASREGGLGNTIYF | TGTGCCAGCAGGGAGGGGGGGTTAGGAAACACCATATATTTT
TRBJ1-5 | TRBV6-5 | NA | NA | CASSYREGNQPQHF | TGTGCCAGCAGTTACAGGGAGGGCAATCAGCCCCAGCATTTT
TRBJ2-7 | TRBV10-2 | NA | NA | CASRQEPSYEQYF | TGCGCCAGCCGACAGGAGCCCTCCTACGAGCAGTACTTC
TRBJ2-7 | TRBV28 | NA | TRBD1 | CASSSGTELYEQYF | TGTGCCAGCAGTTCCGGGACAGAGCTCTACGAGCAGTACTTC
TRBJ2-6 | TRBV5-1 | NA | NA | CASSLPSSGANVLTF | TGCGCCAGCAGCTTACCCAGCTCTGGGGCCAACGTCCTGACTTTC
TRBJ2-3 | TRBV7-2 | NA | NA | CASSLRGSDTDTQYF | TGTGCCAGCAGCTTACGAGGTAGCGACACAGATACGCAGTATTTT
TRBJ1-5 | TRBV6-5 | NA | NA | CASSLQGSNQPQHF | TGTGCCAGCAGCCTACAGGGAAGCAATCAGCCCCAGCATTTT
TRBJ1-1 | TRBV28 | NA | NA | CASSLALGAEAFF | TGTGCCAGCAGTTTAGCTTTAGGGGCTGAAGCTTTCTTT
TRBJ2-3 | TRBV7-7 | NA | NA | CASSLMEPSTDTQYF | TGTGCCAGCAGCTTAATGGAGCCCAGCACAGATACGCAGTATTTT
TRBJ2-7 | TRBV11-3 | NA | TRBD1 | CASSKQGSYEQYF | TGTGCCAGCAGCAAACAGGGGTCCTACGAGCAGTACTTC
TRBJ2-7 | TRBV15 | NA | NA | CATSREASFEQYF | TGTGCCACCAGCAGAGAAGCCTCCTTTGAGCAGTACTTC
TRBJ2-7 | TRBV9 | once | TRBD2 | CASSPRAGGFREQYF | TGTGCCAGCAGCCCCCGAGCGGGAGGTTTTAGAGAGCAGTACTTC
TRBJ1-1 | TRBV19 | NA | TRBD1 | CASIPSRGQATEAFF | TGTGCCAGCATCCCTTCCAGGGGGCAGGCGACTGAAGCTTTCTTT
TRBJ1-4 | TRBV29-1 | NA | TRBD1 | CSARQGASTNEKLFF | TGCAGCGCCCGACAGGGGGCCTCAACTAATGAAAAACTGTTTTTT
TRBJ1-1 | TRBV18 | NA | TRBD1 | CASSPTTDRGGTEAFF | TGTGCCAGCTCACCGACCACAGACAGGGGTGGCACTGAAGCTTTCTTT
TRBJ2-7 | TRBV6-5 | NA | TRBD1 | CASSDDRGQIEQYF | TGTGCCAGCAGCGACGACAGGGGGCAGATCGAGCAGTACTTC
TRBJ1-1 | TRBV7-2 | NA | NA | CASSPNTGFTEAFF | TGTGCCAGCAGCCCAAATACAGGGTTCACTGAAGCTTTCTTT
TRBJ2-7 | TRBV4-3 | NA | NA | CASSQQRILYEQYF | TGCGCCAGCAGCCAACAGCGGATTCTCTACGAGCAGTACTTC
TRBJ2-3 | TRBV7-2 | NA | TRBD2 | CASSLVLAGADTQYF | TGTGCCAGCAGCTTAGTACTAGCGGGAGCAGATACGCAGTATTTT
TRBJ2-7 | TRBV7-8 | NA | NA | CASSLRLLSYEQYF | TGTGCCAGCAGCTTGCGTCTCCTCTCCTACGAGCAGTACTTC
TRBJ1-2 | TRBV6-5 | once | TRBD1 | CASSGDRGLGYTF | TGTGCCAGCAGTGGGGACAGGGGGCTTGGCTACACCTTC
TRBJ2-3 | TRBV23-1 | once | TRBD2 | CATTGGHTDTQYF | TGCGCCACGACGGGGGGGCACACAGATACGCAGTATTTT
TRBJ2-5 | TRBV28 | NA | TRBD1 | CASVSGTVKGETQYF | TGTGCCAGCGTCTCTGGGACAGTCAAAGGAGAGACCCAGTACTTC
TRBJ2-2 | TRBV13 | NA | NA | CASSQLAYRGELFF | TGTGCCAGCAGCCAGCTAGCATACCGCGGGGAGCTGTTTTTT
TRBJ2-3 | TRBV12-2 | NA | NA | CASRLVFGAGGDADTQYF | TGTGCAAGTCGCTTAGTTTTCGGAGCGGGAGGGGACGCAGATACGCAGTATTTT
TRBJ2-7 | TRBV27 | NA | TRBD2 | CATSYRASGVHEQYF | TGTGCCACCTCTTATAGGGCTAGCGGGGTCCACGAGCAGTACTTC
TRBJ2-1 | TRBV18 | NA | NA | CASSPWEDEQFF | TGTGCCAGCTCACCATGGGAGGATGAGCAGTTCTTC
TRBJ1-1 | TRBV28 | few | TRBD1 | CATFWTGNTEAFF | TGTGCCACCTTCTGGACAGGGAACACTGAAGCTTTCTTT
TRBJ2-7 | TRBV10-3 | few | NA | CAISESILRARYEQYF | TGTGCCATCAGTGAGTCGATATTGCGGGCCCGCTACGAGCAGTACTTC